This note documents a single TCR beta chain sequence. No antigen is known for it. This sample is part of a study of cytomegalovirus exposure and HLA in healthy donors. The CDR3 is 17 residues long. Germline V lookup: CDR1 LGHNA, CDR2 YNFKEQ. V trimming: 1 base; J trimming: 6 bases; junction bases outside the gene matches: 10. PCR used 60 Vbeta primers and 13 Jbeta primers. The assay was immunoSEQ multiplex PCR, and TCRdb's table has in-frame clones only and misses some. The sample shows about 160,000 clones, 65% to 80% of them seen only once. Study-wide points: In a later analysis, DRB1 alleles had the most associated TCRs; HLA-C alleles the fewest.

The chain employs TRBV4-2 and TRBJ2-7; 12 positions agree with TRBD2. The sequenced sample was PBMCs. This TCR derives from a female donor in good health and CMV-seronegative. The CDR3 sequence is CASSQGRLAGDSVEQYF. In DNA, the CDR3 is TGTGCCAGCAGCCAAGGGAGACTAGCGGGAGACTCCGTCGAGCAGTACTTC.